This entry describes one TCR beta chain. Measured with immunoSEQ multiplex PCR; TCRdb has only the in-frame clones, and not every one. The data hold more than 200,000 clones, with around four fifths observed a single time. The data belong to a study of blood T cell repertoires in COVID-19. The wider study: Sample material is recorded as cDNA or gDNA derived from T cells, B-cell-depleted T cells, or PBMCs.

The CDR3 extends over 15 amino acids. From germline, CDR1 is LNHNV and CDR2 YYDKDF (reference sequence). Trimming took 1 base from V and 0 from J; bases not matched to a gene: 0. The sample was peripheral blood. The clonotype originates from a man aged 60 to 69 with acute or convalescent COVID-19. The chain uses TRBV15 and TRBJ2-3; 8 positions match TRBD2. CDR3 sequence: CATSRASGSTDTQYF. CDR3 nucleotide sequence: TGTGCCACCAGCAGAGCTAGCGGGAGCACAGATACGCAGTATTTT.